This TCR beta chain was sequenced for a study of blood T cells in healthy people across ages. Trimming removed 3 bases from V and 5 bases from J, with 14 bases in between. The germline gives CDR1 SGHTA, CDR2 FQGTGA. The CDR3 covers 16 residues. This clonotype was seen only a few times. Antigen specificity is unknown. Study-level findings and limits: Unknown CMV status may confound age-related changes in expanded clones. In long-lived donors, naive CD4+ cell counts and diversity exceeded those of aged donors. Measured against age, TCR beta diversity per million T cells decreased in a roughly linear manner.

A second PCR of about 7 to 12 cycles used a sample-barcoded 5' primer and a J-beta primer mix. Each cDNA molecule, via a template-switch adaptor with 12 random nucleotides, was tagged. TCRdb re-called the 5' RACE reads through MiXCR, storing one row per CDR3 protein. The repertoire has about 930,000 distinct CDR3 sequences, roughly 29% of them found once; the top ten carry about a tenth. The same data also contributed to another study, on T cells of mothers and their children.

Source material: blood. The gene calls are TRBV7-3 and TRBJ1-6; a weak D match, TRBD1 (6 bases). The clonotype comes from a woman in her forties in good health. The DNA of the CDR3 is TGTGCCAGCAGCTTTTCAGGGGATCGTAATAATTCACCCCTCCACTTT. Its protein is CASSFSGDRNNSPLHF.